This record covers a single T cell receptor beta chain. The sample holds many counts of this clonotype. Its antigen is currently not known. No base quality values were provided; no much bigger clone lies one nucleotide off. This entry belongs to a study of patients and donors after allogeneic stem cell transplantation (dated by TCRdb to the early 2020s). The method was RT-PCR. The listed sequencing device is NextSeq 550. TCRdb reworked the public reads: Q25 trimming with fastp, MiXCR clone assembly, productive beta chains retained. Identical CDR3 proteins give one entry, which carries the most common genes and DNA. This sample holds about 110,000 distinct CDR3 sequences; 35% were observed only once. Together, the top ten hold under 30% of the sample. As encoded in the germline V gene, CDR1 is SQVTM while CDR2 is ANQGSEA. From cysteine to phenylalanine, the CDR3 is 10 amino acids long. The CDR3 DNA has 30 bases and is translated from base 1. V loses 8 bases of germline sequence and J loses 3 bases, and the interval between the two ends is 7 bases.

This receptor was identified in a human donor who was either an allogeneic HSCT recipient or a stem cell or donor lymphocyte infusion donor (not recorded which). It is not recorded whose cells these are; they may come from a transplant donor. The sample consisted of blood, either unsorted or a sorted T cell fraction (not recorded which). This chain joins TRBV29-1 to TRBJ1-1; the D gene remains uncertain. The CDR3 sequence is CSTTYTEAFF. The DNA sequence is TGCAGCACCACATACACTGAAGCTTTCTTT.